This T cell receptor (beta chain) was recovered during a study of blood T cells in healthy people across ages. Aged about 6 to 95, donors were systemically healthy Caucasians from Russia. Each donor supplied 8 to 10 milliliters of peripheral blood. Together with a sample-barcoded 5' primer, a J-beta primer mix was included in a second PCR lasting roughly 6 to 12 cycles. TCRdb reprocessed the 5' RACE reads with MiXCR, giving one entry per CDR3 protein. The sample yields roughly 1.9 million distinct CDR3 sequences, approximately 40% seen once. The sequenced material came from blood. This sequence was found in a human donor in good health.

As DNA, the CDR3 is TGCAGTGCAGGAGACACGGCTCGGGAGACCCAGTACTTC. Residues: CSAGDTARETQYF. The V call is TRBV20-1, the J call TRBJ2-5; D gene unclear. Trimming took off 6 bases at V and 5 bases at J, with 16 bases between the two ends. The CDR3 extends over 13 amino acids. Per germline, CDR1 DFQATT and CDR2 SNEGSKA (reference sequence).